The next 27 T cell receptor beta chains were all read from a single sample in a study of blood T cell repertoires in COVID-19. Produced via immunoSEQ multiplex PCR; TCRdb's table is partial and in-frame only. The sample yields around 170,000 clones, 86% seen once. The material sequenced was PBMCs or T cells enriched from blood (not recorded which). Receptors were obtained from a woman younger than 45 who had recovered from COVID-19.

CDR3 nucleotides: TGTGCCAGCAGTCCCCGCCTTTCGGACAATGAGCAGTTCTTC. Protein sequence: CASSPRLSDNEQFF. This rearrangement joins TRBV7-8 to TRBJ2-1; no reliable D call. Trimming stripped 6 bases from V and 5 bases from J, with 14 bases between. Per germline, CDR1 SGHVS and CDR2 FQNEAQ. This CDR3 has 14 amino acids.

The chain recombines TRBV7-2 with TRBJ1-4, with D maybe TRBD1 (6 bases). The germline CDR1 and CDR2 sequences are SGHTA and FQGNSA. Trimming took off 0 bases at V and 8 bases at J, with 13 bases between the two ends. The CDR3 spans 15 residues. CDR3 DNA sequence: TGTGCCAGCAGCTTAGCTACAGGGTTAGAAGAAAAACTGTTTTTT. It is translated as CASSLATGLEEKLFF.

The V and J genes are TRBV12-3 or TRBV12-4 and TRBJ1-5, with TRBD1 as a possible D gene (6 bases). V lost 3 bases, J lost 6 bases, and 9 bases lay in between. This CDR3 region has 13 residues. In DNA form, the CDR3 reads TGTGCCAGCAGTTTTTCAGGGGTTCAGCCCCAGCATTTT. This codes for CASSFSGVQPQHF.

The chain couples TRBV3-1 (or the pseudogene TRBV3-2) to TRBJ1-2; a possible D gene is TRBD1 (6 bases). V was pared by 0 bases and J by 2 bases, with 16 bases between. CDR3 size: 17 residues. Per the germline V gene, CDR1 is LGHDT and CDR2 is YNNKEL (reference sequence). The CDR3 bases are TGTGCCAGCAGCCAAGACAGGGGTGGTCGCTCCAACTATGGCTACACCTTC. Its translation: CASSQDRGGRSNYGYTF.

CDR3 nucleotide sequence: TGTGCCAGCAGCGTAGAGGGACAGAACTATGGCTACACCTTC. Translation: CASSVEGQNYGYTF. The chain joins TRBV9 to TRBJ1-2, with 7 positions matching TRBD1. There are 14 residues in the CDR3. Trimming removed 0 bases from V and 2 bases from J; junction bases left unmatched: 1. Germline CDR1 SGDLS, CDR2 YYNGEE.

In this sample, this clone turned up once. The J gene is TRBJ2-7, the V gene TRBV7-9; TRBD2 is a possible D gene (6 bases). CDR1 is SEHNR and CDR2 is FQNEAQ in the germline V gene (reference sequence). There are 14 residues in the CDR3. V was shortened by 5 bases and J by 2 bases, with 13 bases between the two germline ends. The DNA of the CDR3 is TGTGCCAGCAGCCGCGGGGTGGAAACCTACGAGCAGTACTTC. This translates into CASSRGVETYEQYF. The full variable domain, its missing parts supplied by reference TRBV7-9 and TRBJ2-7, is DTGVSQNPRHKITKRGQNVTFRCDPISEHNRLYWYRQTLGQGPEFLTYFQNEAQLEKSRLLSDRFSAERPKGSFSTLEIQRTEQGDSAMYLCASSRGVETYEQYFGPGTRLTVT.

V is TRBV6-5 and J is TRBJ1-1; D is uncertain. CDR3 length equals 13 residues. CDR1 and CDR2 from the germline V gene are MNHEY and SVGAGI. V lost 6 bases to trimming and J lost 6 bases, with 14 bases between them. CDR3 DNA sequence: TGTGCCAGCAGCCCAGAGCGGAGCGCTGAAGCTTTCTTT. As protein: CASSPERSAEAFF.

This sequence joins TRBV7-2 and TRBJ1-2, with no clear D. Germline-derived CDR1 and CDR2 are SGHTA and FQGNSA. The ends were cut back, 0 bases at V and 7 bases at J, with 12 bases in the middle. The CDR3 sequence is 14 residues long. The CDR3 DNA is TGTGCCAGCAGCTTAGCGGCCCTGCCTGGTGGCTACACCTTC. As protein: CASSLAALPGGYTF.

In regard to this clone: At one end the junction does not follow the germline gene, possibly because of a read error. The chain couples TRBV2 to TRBJ1-2; D call uncertain. The CDR3 has 13 residues. Germline V gene lookup returns CDR1 SNHLY and CDR2 FYNNEI. CDR3 sequence (DNA): TGTGCCAGCAGTGCCCTCGGATACTACGGCTACACCTTC. This codes for CASSALGYYGYTF.

The chain's CDR3 is CASSELQSNYGYTF. The CDR3 DNA is TGTGCCAGTAGTGAATTACAGAGTAACTATGGCTACACCTTC. The chain couples TRBV19 to TRBJ1-2, with unresolved D. The V gene lost 5 bases and the J gene lost 1 base, with 11 bases spanning the gap. The CDR3 spans 14 residues. Germline CDR1 LNHDA, CDR2 SQIVND (reference sequence). The full variable domain, in which reference TRBV19 and TRBJ1-2 provide the parts outside the CDR3, is DGGITQSPKYLFRKEGQNVTLSCEQNLNHDAMYWYRQDPGQGLRLIYYSQIVNDFQKGDIAEGYSVSREKKESFPLTVTSAQKNPTAFYLCASSELQSNYGYTFGSGTRLTVV.

This chain connects TRBV6-1 to TRBJ2-4, with TRBD1 matching over 9 bases. Germline loops: CDR1 MNHNS, CDR2 SASEGT. With 0 bases clipped from V and 6 bases from J, the junction kept 6 bases outside the gene matches. The CDR3 extends over 16 amino acids. CDR3 sequence (DNA): TGTGCCAGCAGTGAAGCCCCGGGACAGGGAGGAAACATTCAGTACTTC. It codes for CASSEAPGQGGNIQYF.

In this sample, this clone turned up once. The chain has TRBV7-2 and TRBJ2-6; tentative D call: TRBD2 (5 bases). CDR1 SGHTA and CDR2 FQGNSA come from the germline V gene. V lost 6 bases and J 4 bases, leaving 13 bases between the germline ends. The CDR3 has 15 amino acids. As DNA, the CDR3 is TGTGCCAGCAGTTTCGCGGGCGCCGGGGCCAACGTCCTGACTTTC. Translated: CASSFAGAGANVLTF.

This clone has a single count. This chain links TRBV6-2 or TRBV6-3 with TRBJ2-4; 16 nucleotides line up with TRBD2. V lost 5 bases to trimming and J lost 0 bases; unmatched junction nucleotides: 10. Germline CDR1 is MNHEY and CDR2 is SVGEGT. This CDR3 has 20 amino acids. CDR3 amino acids: CASSAAGTSGRALAKNIQYF. The CDR3 DNA reads TGTGCCAGCAGTGCAGCCGGGACTAGCGGGAGGGCCCTAGCCAAAAACATTCAGTACTTC.

There are a few counts of this clone. This chain joins TRBV5-1 and TRBJ2-1, with a weak D call TRBD1 (5 bases). Per germline, CDR1 SGHRS and CDR2 YFSETQ. This CDR3 is 15 amino acids long. V lost 5 bases and J lost 4, with 16 bases in between. The CDR3 sequence is CASRLQGSPYNEQFF. The CDR3 DNA reads as TGCGCCAGCAGATTGCAGGGATCCCCGTACAATGAGCAGTTCTTC.

The chain combines TRBV28 with TRBJ1-1, with 8 bases aligning to TRBD1. The germline V gene encodes CDR1 MDHEN and CDR2 SYDVKM. The CDR3 sequence is 14 residues long. V shed 2 bases and J 3 bases; nucleotides not matched to a gene: 2. In DNA form, the CDR3 reads TGTGCCAGCAGTTTAAACAGGGGGGACACTGAAGCTTTCTTT. Amino acids: CASSLNRGDTEAFF. The full variable domain, its missing parts supplied by reference TRBV28 and TRBJ1-1, is DVKVTQSSRYLVKRTGEKVFLECVQDMDHENMFWYRQDPGLGLRLIYFSYDVKMKEKGDIPEGYSVSREKKERFSLILESASTNQTSMYLCASSLNRGDTEAFFGQGTRLTVV.

The chain combines TRBV11-3 with TRBJ2-2, with TRBD1 matching 10 bases. CDR1 SGHNT and CDR2 YENEEA come from the germline V gene. J gave up 4 bases and V 8 bases, and 4 bases lay outside the gene matches. The CDR3 extends over 14 amino acids. CDR3 coding DNA: TGTGCCAGCTCCGGGACAGGGGTCACCGGGGAGCTGTTTTTT. Translation gives CASSGTGVTGELFF.

This rearrangement joins TRBV11-3 to TRBJ1-1; D perhaps matches TRBD1 (6 bases). The length of the CDR3 is 12 residues. The V end lost 5 bases, the J end lost 12 bases, and 16 bases lay between the germline ends. CDR1 and CDR2 (germline): SGHNT, YENEEA. The CDR3 is CASSTRGGASFF. The CDR3, as DNA: TGTGCCAGCAGCACCCGGGGGGGGGCTTCTTTCTTT.

V and J are TRBV15 and TRBJ1-1; possible D gene TRBD1, 6 bases. The V end was cut by 1 base, the J end by 1 base, with 16 bases between. This CDR3 is built from 17 residues. Germline values: CDR1 LNHNV, CDR2 YYDKDF (reference sequence). CDR3 bases: TGTGCCACCAGCAGAGGTTTGGGGACGACAGGGAACACTGAAGCTTTCTTT. As protein: CATSRGLGTTGNTEAFF.

The chain has TRBV24-1 and TRBJ2-1; D possibly corresponds to TRBD2 (6 bases). The CDR3 spans 13 residues. Trimming stripped 9 bases from V and 0 bases from J, with 8 bases between. The V gene's germline CDR1 is KGHDR and CDR2 SFDVKD. The CDR3 region is CATGGTSYNEQFF. In DNA, the CDR3 is TGTGCCACCGGCGGGACCTCCTACAATGAGCAGTTCTTC.

The chain joins TRBV19 to TRBJ2-3; 8 nucleotides align to TRBD1. Looked up from germline, CDR1 is LNHDA and CDR2 is SQIVND (reference sequence). With V trimmed by 1 base and J by 4 bases, 13 bases remained unmatched. This CDR3 spans 18 amino acids. CDR3 sequence reads: CASSIAGRGLSLPDTQYF. As DNA, the CDR3 is TGTGCCAGTAGTATAGCGGGCAGGGGGCTCTCTTTGCCAGATACGCAGTATTTT.

The V gene is TRBV3-1 (or the pseudogene TRBV3-2), the J gene TRBJ2-1; a possible D gene is TRBD1 (5 bases). V lost 0 bases to trimming and J lost 9 bases, with 12 bases between them. CDR3 size: 14 residues. The germline gives CDR1 LGHDT, CDR2 YNNKEL (reference sequence). CDR3 nucleotides: TGTGCCAGCAGCCAAGAGGAAGGGGCAGGTGAGCAGTTCTTC. It encodes CASSQEEGAGEQFF.

This chain uses TRBV28 with TRBJ2-7, with 8 positions matching TRBD1. V was pared by 3 bases and J by 2 bases, with 18 bases of the junction left unmatched. Germline V gene lookup returns CDR1 MDHEN and CDR2 SYDVKM. The CDR3 contains 19 residues. CDR3 nucleotides: TGTGCCAGCAGTTTCCCACGCGAGCCCGGGACAGGCACCCCCTACGAGCAGTACTTC. Residues: CASSFPREPGTGTPYEQYF.

The chain couples TRBV5-7 to TRBJ2-7; TRBD1 aligns across 9 bases. TRBV5-7 is annotated as an ORF whose role is uncertain. The CDR3 has 14 amino acids. The trim removed 6 bases at V and 4 bases at J, leaving 8 bases unmatched. CDR3 loop: CASNTRTGAYEQYF. The CDR3 region has the DNA TGTGCCAGCAACACCCGGACAGGGGCTTACGAGCAGTACTTC.

This chain links TRBV7-9 with TRBJ2-5; 7 positions agree with TRBD2. Germline values: CDR1 SEHNR, CDR2 FQNEAQ (reference sequence). Trimming at V came to 0 bases and at J to 5 bases, leaving 3 bases not matched to a gene. The CDR3 has 14 residues. DNA of the CDR3: TGTGCCAGCAGCTTAGCGCGGGGGTCGGAGACCCAGTACTTC. This gives the protein CASSLARGSETQYF.

The CDR3: CASSPGTGTYEQYF. In nucleotides, the CDR3 is TGTGCCAGCAGCCCCGGGACAGGGACCTACGAGCAGTACTTC. The chain combines TRBV5-4 with TRBJ2-7; TRBD1 matches at 9 bases. V lost 4 bases and J lost 2; bases outside the gene matches: 4. From germline, CDR1 is SGHNT and CDR2 YYREEE (reference sequence). This CDR3 has 14 residues.

The CDR3 sequence is CASSQEGDRAYGYTF. The CDR3 DNA reads as TGTGCCAGCAGCCAAGAGGGCGACAGGGCCTATGGCTACACCTTC. This chain uses TRBV3-1 (or the pseudogene TRBV3-2) with TRBJ1-2; 7 nucleotides line up with TRBD1. The germline CDR1 and CDR2 sequences are LGHDT and YNNKEL (reference sequence). Trimming at V came to 0 bases and at J to 4 bases, leaving 5 bases not matched to a gene. The CDR3 loop spans 15 amino acids.

The rearrangement uses TRBV5-5 and TRBJ2-1; maybe TRBD1 (6 bases). Germline V gene sequence: CDR1 SGHKS, CDR2 YYEKEE (reference sequence). The CDR3 has 15 residues. The V gene lost 4 bases and the J gene lost 4 bases, with 15 bases spanning the gap. Written as DNA, the CDR3 is TGTGCCAGCAGCCTGGGGGCTTCAAGTTACAATGAGCAGTTCTTC. Translated: CASSLGASSYNEQFF.